A single sample gave rise to the 6 T cell receptor beta chains below, sequenced in a study of technical replicates of blood from several donors. This table comes from immunoSEQ multiplex PCR, and its TCRdb copy is limited to in-frame clones, with some not included. The sample lists 98,000 or so clones, around 95% occurring once. Source material: T cells isolated from PBMCs. These receptors originate from a human donor in good health.

The chain recombines TRBV9 with TRBJ2-7, with 8 nucleotides matching TRBD2. Germline lookup yields CDR1 SGDLS and CDR2 YYNGEE. Trimming took 0 bases from V and 0 from J; bases not matched to a gene: 5. This CDR3 has 16 residues. The CDR3 reads CASSVGGGGSSYEQYF. CDR3 sequence (DNA): TGTGCCAGCAGCGTAGGTGGCGGGGGGAGCTCCTACGAGCAGTACTTC.

The chain recombines TRBV6-1 with TRBJ1-2; the D gene is possibly TRBD1 (5 bases). The V gene's germline CDR1 is MNHNS and CDR2 SASEGT. The V and J ends lost 2 bases and 0 bases respectively, with 10 bases between them. CDR3 size: 15 residues. As DNA, the CDR3 is TGTGCCAGCAGTGAAACGGTGACAGCTAACTATGGCTACACCTTC. It encodes CASSETVTANYGYTF.

A single count supports this clone. This chain links TRBV7-7 with TRBJ2-5; 9 bases fit TRBD2. This CDR3 is built from 14 residues. The germline CDR1 and CDR2 sequences are SSHAT and FNYEAQ (reference sequence). J lost 5 bases, V lost 2 bases, and 3 bases had no gene match. DNA for the CDR3: TGTGCCAGCAGCTTATCTAGCGGGGATGAGACCCAGTACTTC. Its protein is CASSLSSGDETQYF. Based on the CDR3 plus reference TRBV7-7 and TRBJ2-5, the full variable domain is GAGVSQSPRYKVTKRGQDVTLRCDPISSHATLYWYQQALGQGPEFLTYFNYEAQPDKSGLPSDRFSAERPEGSISTLTIQRTEQRDSAMYRCASSLSSGDETQYFGPGTRLLVL.

The V and J genes are TRBV30 and TRBJ1-5; D perhaps matches TRBD1 (5 bases). Trimming cost V 0 bases and J 1 base, with 13 bases left between them. Germline V gene sequence: CDR1 GTSNPN, CDR2 SVGIG (reference sequence). The CDR3 runs 16 residues. CDR3 DNA sequence: TGTGCCTGGAGTGTTTTTGGGGGGAGAAGCAATCAGCCCCAGCATTTT. It specifies CAWSVFGGRSNQPQHF.

The rearrangement links TRBV27 to TRBJ1-1; perhaps TRBD1 as D (5 bases). The germline V gene has CDR1 MNHEY and CDR2 SMNVEV (reference sequence). The CDR3 runs to 13 residues. V was cut by 5 bases and J by 4 bases, with 11 bases left in between. In DNA, the CDR3 is TGTGCCAGCAGTGTCACAGGTACCACTGAAGCTTTCTTT. The encoded protein is CASSVTGTTEAFF.

V is TRBV5-1 and J is TRBJ2-1; TRBD2 matches 10 bases. This CDR3 contains 15 residues. CDR1 is SGHRS and CDR2 is YFSETQ in the germline V gene. Trimming removed 5 bases from V and 2 bases from J; junction bases left unmatched: 4. This CDR3 reads CASRLSGGAYNEQFF. The DNA for the CDR3 is TGCGCCAGCAGGTTGAGCGGGGGGGCCTACAATGAGCAGTTCTTC.